This T cell receptor beta chain was retrieved from a study of cytomegalovirus exposure and HLA in healthy donors. Profiling relied on immunoSEQ multiplex PCR, and the TCRdb table lists in-frame clones only, not all of them. The repertoire consists of fewer than 150,000 clones, with around 90% occurring once and the leading ten covering approximately 8.7%. A note on this clone: Its specificity is not known.

Findings and caveats of the study: Specificity of a few CMV-associated chains for CMV antigens was verified in vitro. The tendency of first-cohort TCR clusters to co-occur in the roughly 120 validation repertoires was identified by a subsequent analysis.

This sequence originates from a man between 18 and 29 years old in good health and CMV-seropositive. The sample was PBMCs.

CDR3 nucleotides: TGTGCCAGCAGTTCCCCGGGGGGGTACTATGGCTACACCTTC. Translation: CASSSPGGYYGYTF. This sequence joins TRBV27 and TRBJ1-2, with D perhaps TRBD1 (5 bases). Between the trimmed V and J ends, which lost 4 bases and 3 bases, there was a span of 12 bases. Germline values: CDR1 MNHEY, CDR2 SMNVEV (reference sequence). The CDR3 is 14 residues long.